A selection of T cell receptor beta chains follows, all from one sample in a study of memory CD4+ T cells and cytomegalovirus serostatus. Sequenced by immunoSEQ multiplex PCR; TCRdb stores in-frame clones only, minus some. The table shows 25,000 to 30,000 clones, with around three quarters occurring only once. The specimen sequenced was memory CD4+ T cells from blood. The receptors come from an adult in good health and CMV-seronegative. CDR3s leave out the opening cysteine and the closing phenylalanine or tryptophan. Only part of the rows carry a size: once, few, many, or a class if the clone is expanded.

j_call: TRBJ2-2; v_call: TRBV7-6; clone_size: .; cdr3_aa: ASSPRRGTGVNTGELF
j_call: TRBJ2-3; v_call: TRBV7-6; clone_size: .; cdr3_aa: ASSLSYTDTQY
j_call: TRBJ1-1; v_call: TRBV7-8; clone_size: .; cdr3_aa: ASSFSRGTEAF
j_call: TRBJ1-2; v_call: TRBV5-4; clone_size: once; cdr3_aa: ASSSGVGHEGYGYT
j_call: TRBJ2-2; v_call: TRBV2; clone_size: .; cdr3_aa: ASRVGTVAGELF
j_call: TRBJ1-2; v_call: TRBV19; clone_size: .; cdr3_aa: ASSILGQAYGYT
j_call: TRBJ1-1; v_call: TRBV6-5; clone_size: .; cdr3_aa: ASSKGGMVTEAF
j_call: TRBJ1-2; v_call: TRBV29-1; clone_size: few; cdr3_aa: SVGGTNYGYT
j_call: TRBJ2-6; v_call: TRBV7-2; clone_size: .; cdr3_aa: ASSLGRVGVFSGANVLT
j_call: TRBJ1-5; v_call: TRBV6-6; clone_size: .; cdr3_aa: ASSYAGYSNQPQH
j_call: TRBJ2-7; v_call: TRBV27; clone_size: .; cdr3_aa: ASSSITQQDRVRGEQY
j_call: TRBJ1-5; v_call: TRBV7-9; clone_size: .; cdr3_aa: ASSLALGNSNQPQH
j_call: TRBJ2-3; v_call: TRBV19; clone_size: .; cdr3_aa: ASSSYGLAVPKDTQY
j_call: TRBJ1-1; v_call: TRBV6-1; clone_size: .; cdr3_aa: ASSEYVRTEAF
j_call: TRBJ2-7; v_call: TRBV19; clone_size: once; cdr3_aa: ASSQVRSYEQY
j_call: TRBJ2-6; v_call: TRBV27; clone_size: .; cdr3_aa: ASSLWGPRGSGANVLT
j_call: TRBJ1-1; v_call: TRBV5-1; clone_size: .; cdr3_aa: ASSGGFGGSTEAF
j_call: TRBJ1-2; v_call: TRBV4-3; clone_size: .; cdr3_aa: ASSQDLRGTDGYT
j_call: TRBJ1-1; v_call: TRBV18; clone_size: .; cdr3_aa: ASFWTAETEAF
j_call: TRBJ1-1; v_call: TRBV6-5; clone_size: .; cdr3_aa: ASSYGTLNTEAF
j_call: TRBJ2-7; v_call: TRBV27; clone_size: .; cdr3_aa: ASSFRLADEQY
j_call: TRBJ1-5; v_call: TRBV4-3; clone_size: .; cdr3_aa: ASSRTGGDNQPQH
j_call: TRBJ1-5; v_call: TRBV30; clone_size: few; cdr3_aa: AWRSRGPRDQPQH
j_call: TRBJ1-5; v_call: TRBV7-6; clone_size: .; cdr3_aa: ASSLGWGRDQPQH
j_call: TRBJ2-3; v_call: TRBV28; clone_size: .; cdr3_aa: ASSYLGAGGITSTDTQY
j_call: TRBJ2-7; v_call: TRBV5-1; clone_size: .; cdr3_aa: ASSLIQGPTYEQY
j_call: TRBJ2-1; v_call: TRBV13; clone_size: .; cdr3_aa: ASSFKTGGGYNEQF